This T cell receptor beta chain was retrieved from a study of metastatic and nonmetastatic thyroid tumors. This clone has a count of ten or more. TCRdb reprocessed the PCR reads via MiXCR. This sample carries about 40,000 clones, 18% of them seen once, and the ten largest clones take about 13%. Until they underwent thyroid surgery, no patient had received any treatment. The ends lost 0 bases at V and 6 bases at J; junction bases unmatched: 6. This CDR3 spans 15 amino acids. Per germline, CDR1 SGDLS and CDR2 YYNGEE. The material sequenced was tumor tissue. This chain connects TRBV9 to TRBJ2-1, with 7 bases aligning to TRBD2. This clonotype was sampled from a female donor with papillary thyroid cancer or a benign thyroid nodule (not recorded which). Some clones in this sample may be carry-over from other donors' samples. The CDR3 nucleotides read TGTGCCAGCAGCGTAGTGGCGGGAGCGGTCAATGAGCAGTTCTTC. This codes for CASSVVAGAVNEQFF.